The TCR beta chain under discussion was sequenced for a study of regulatory and conventional T cells in RAG deficiency. Some clones are missing from TCRdb's copy, which holds only in-frame ones; the method was immunoSEQ multiplex PCR. The profile shows around 37,000 clones, over 75% of them singletons. Trimming took off 2 bases at V and 4 bases at J, with 10 bases between the two ends. The CDR3 spans 13 residues. CDR1 is SGDLS, CDR2 YYNGEE, per germline. The same sample was also studied in work on regulatory T cells. That investigation notes: The primer mix had 52 TRBV and 13 TRBJ primers.

The receptor's source is a human donor in good health. Sequences were obtained from CD8+ T cells sorted from blood. V is TRBV9 and J is TRBJ2-7; TRBD2 is a possible D gene (6 bases). The CDR3 DNA sequence: TGTGCCAGCAGCGTTGGGGCGGGGTACGAGCAGTACTTC. As protein: CASSVGAGYEQYF.